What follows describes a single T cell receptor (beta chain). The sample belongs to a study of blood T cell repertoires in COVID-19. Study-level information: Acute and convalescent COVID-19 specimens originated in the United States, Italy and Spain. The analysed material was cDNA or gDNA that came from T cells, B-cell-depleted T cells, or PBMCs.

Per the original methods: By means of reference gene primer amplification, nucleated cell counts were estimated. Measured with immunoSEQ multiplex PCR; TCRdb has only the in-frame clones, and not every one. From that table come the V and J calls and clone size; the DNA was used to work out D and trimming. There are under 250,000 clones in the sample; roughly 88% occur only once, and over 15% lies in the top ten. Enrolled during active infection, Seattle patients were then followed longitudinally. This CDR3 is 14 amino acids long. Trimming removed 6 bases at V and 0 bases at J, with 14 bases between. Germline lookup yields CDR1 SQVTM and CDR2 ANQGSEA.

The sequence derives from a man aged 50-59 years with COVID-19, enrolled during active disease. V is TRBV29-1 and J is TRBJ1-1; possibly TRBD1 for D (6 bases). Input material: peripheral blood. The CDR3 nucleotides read TGCAGCGTGGCCCGGACAGCGATGAACACTGAAGCTTTCTTT. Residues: CSVARTAMNTEAFF.